Each of the 4 T cell receptor beta chains below was sequenced from the same sample in a study of shared clonotypes between healthy human individuals. TCRdb's copy holds only in-frame clones and misses some; the assay was immunoSEQ multiplex PCR. Among approximately 2.3 million clones listed, more than 85% were seen once. Material for sequencing was naive CD4+ T cells from PBMCs. The subset here: CD45RA+ positively selected. These receptors originate from a man between 18 and 29 years old in good health. Some clones in this sample may be carry-over from other donors' samples.

This chain uses TRBV11-2 with TRBJ2-1; D not resolved. Germline V gene data show CDR1 as SGHAT and CDR2 as FQNNGV. V lost 5 bases to trimming and J lost 7 bases, with 15 bases between them. The CDR3 has 14 residues. The CDR3 DNA sequence: TGTGCCAGCAGCAGGATTTCGTTGGGTAATGAGCAGTTCTTC. Translated: CASSRISLGNEQFF.

V and J are TRBV15 and TRBJ1-2; tentatively, D is TRBD1 (5 bases). Germline V lookup: CDR1 LNHNV, CDR2 YYDKDF (reference sequence). CDR3 length: 15 residues. Trimming took off 0 bases at V and 13 bases at J, with 21 bases between the two ends. The CDR3 coding sequence is TGTGCCACCAGCAGAGAGTCGGGCGGGGTTTGGGGACGCACCTTC. This translates into CATSRESGGVWGRTF.

The chain couples TRBV7-8 to TRBJ2-4; possibly TRBD1 for D (5 bases). In germline, CDR1 is SGHVS, CDR2 FQNEAQ. The CDR3 has 14 residues. Trimming took off 1 base at V and 6 bases at J, with 10 bases between the two ends. The CDR3 bases are TGTGCCAGCAGCTTAGGAAGGCAGGGAAACATTCAGTACTTC. Its protein is CASSLGRQGNIQYF.

The rearrangement uses TRBV5-1 and TRBJ1-4, with D maybe TRBD1 (6 bases). The CDR3 spans 15 residues. V lost 0 bases and J 11 bases, leaving 17 bases between the germline ends. Germline CDR1 SGHRS, CDR2 YFSETQ. In DNA, the CDR3 is TGCGCCAGCAGCTTGGGCGTCGGTCAGGGGTTGAAACTGTTTTTT. Translating gives CASSLGVGQGLKLFF.